The rows below give T cell receptor beta chains drawn from one sample of a study of CD8 T cells in ankylosing spondylitis. Each CDR3 protein gets one entry after TCRdb re-called the 5' RACE reads with MiXCR. The sample yields hundreds of thousands of distinct CDR3 sequences, roughly 13% seen once. Input material: blood, either unsorted or a sorted T cell fraction (not recorded which). The source of these receptors is a male donor with ankylosing spondylitis. Both conserved end residues are trimmed from each CDR3.

TRBV5-4	TRBJ1-6	ASSLGHPGQGGSPLH
TRBV5-5	TRBJ2-1	ASSFPGTRSYNEQF
TRBV5-1	TRBJ2-1	ASSLGLATNIEQF
TRBV30	TRBJ1-2	AWSVRGPLGYT
TRBV12-3/TRBV12-4	TRBJ2-1	ASSLEDEQF
TRBV15	TRBJ2-2	ATSRLAGAGTGELF
TRBV7-2	TRBJ1-2	ASSLVSGQANYGYT
TRBV7-9	TRBJ1-1	ASLEMNTEAF
TRBV12-3/TRBV12-4	TRBJ2-3	ASSHPGREEY
TRBV29-1	TRBJ2-2	SVVPVTGELF
TRBV24-1	TRBJ2-1	ATSAGLSYNEQF
TRBV11-2	TRBJ2-3	ASSLEPQGWNTQY
TRBV20-1	TRBJ1-6	SAARDVRDSPLH
TRBV15	TRBJ2-5	ATSRDQAGLAETQY
TRBV7-9	TRBJ2-1	ASSFGTSVLNEQF
TRBV5-1	TRBJ2-5	ASSSFPGEQETQY
TRBV4-1	TRBJ2-3	ASSQYPDLNTDTQY
TRBV20-1	TRBJ1-1	SASVTPKAF
TRBV18	TRBJ2-1	ASSPQASGSSYNEQF
TRBV3-1	TRBJ1-5	ASSQARGYQPQH
TRBV5-1	TRBJ2-2	ASYKPGERNANTGELF
TRBV20-1	TRBJ2-7	SASQGDSEQY
TRBV11-3	TRBJ2-1	ASSLEKRSEQF
TRBV12-3/TRBV12-4	TRBJ2-2	ASTFLQGSSGELF
TRBV6-2/TRBV6-3	TRBJ2-1	ASTSLPGLAGVRSSYNEQF
TRBV7-6	TRBJ2-1	ASSLTSGVSSYNEQF
TRBV5-1	TRBJ2-1	ASSPKTGNTYNEQF
TRBV3-1	TRBJ2-4	ASSQAGGAVTKNIQY
TRBV6-1	TRBJ2-3	AIAEGGRLDTQY
TRBV5-1	TRBJ2-5	ASSLVPGGETQY
TRBV7-9	TRBJ2-3	ASSLTSGPQY
TRBV7-8	TRBJ1-2	ASSTDPYGYT
TRBV29-1	TRBJ1-1	SVEGTPNTEAF
TRBV6-4	TRBJ1-1	ASSPGQGGWNTEAF
TRBV11-2	TRBJ1-1	ASSPFSNTEAF
TRBV12-5	TRBJ1-1	ASGLVRSGGADTEAF
TRBV5-1	TRBJ2-5	ASSVAGEETQC
TRBV27	TRBJ2-5	ASSLQALYQETQY
TRBV3-1	TRBJ2-4	ASSQAARSTKNIQY
TRBV12-3/TRBV12-4	TRBJ2-2	ASSFAGVNTGELF
TRBV20-1	TRBJ2-5	SAPGREETQY
TRBV20-1	TRBJ2-7	SAKRGPLYEQY
TRBV11-2	TRBJ2-1	ASSLDFGQGNNEQF
TRBV3-1	TRBJ2-7	ASSAGHQYSYEQY
TRBV30	TRBJ2-5	AWSPGEETQY
TRBV15	TRBJ1-2	ATRDRRNYGYT
TRBV5-6	TRBJ2-1	ASSPQSYNEQF
TRBV10-3	TRBJ2-2	AISSRTSRNTGELF